Shown below are 19 T cell receptor beta chains from a single sample sequenced in a study of regulatory T cells in long-lasting Graves disease. Arm-PCR with iRepertoire HTBI primers amplified the CDR3 regions for these TCR beta libraries. TCRdb redid the calling of the multiplex PCR reads with MiXCR, one entry per CDR3 protein. The data contain a few hundred thousand distinct CDR3 sequences, about a sixth of them singletons. Specified time point: newly diagnosed GD, antithyroid drugs for less than 3 months. RNA from PBMCs was the source of the TCR library. The sample was also linked to a second study, of T cells in Graves' hyperthyroidism and ophthalmopathy.

This specimen consisted of peripheral blood mononuclear cells (PBMCs), obtained at new diagnosis, from a patient treated with antithyroid drugs. These receptors all stem from a woman under 30 with Graves disease.

This clonotype has at least ten counts. The genes are TRBV18 and TRBJ2-3, with a tentative D call TRBD1 (5 bases). This CDR3 spans 15 amino acids. Trimming removed 3 bases at V and 0 bases at J, with 10 bases between. Germline CDR1 is KGHSH and CDR2 is LQKENI. The CDR3: CASSPTVASTDTQYF. The CDR3 DNA is TGTGCCAGCTCACCGACAGTAGCTAGCACAGATACGCAGTATTTT.

This clonotype appeared a few times. The rearrangement uses TRBV19 and TRBJ1-2; possible D gene TRBD1, 6 bases. This CDR3 comprises 14 residues. The germline CDR1 and CDR2 sequences are LNHDA and SQIVND (reference sequence). V lost 3 bases, J lost 8 bases, and 16 bases lay in between. In nucleotides, the CDR3 is TGTGCCAGTAGTATTGATTGGGGGCCCGTCGGCTACACCTTC. Its translation is CASSIDWGPVGYTF. Full variable domain (rest looked up from reference TRBV19 and TRBJ1-2): DGGITQSPKYLFRKEGQNVTLSCEQNLNHDAMYWYRQDPGQGLRLIYYSQIVNDFQKGDIAEGYSVSREKKESFPLTVTSAQKNPTAFYLCASSIDWGPVGYTFGSGTRLTVV.

The chain combines TRBV24-1 with TRBJ1-4, with D maybe TRBD1 (6 bases). Trimming pared 5 bases from V and 11 bases from J, leaving 11 bases between. CDR1 and CDR2 (germline): KGHDR, SFDVKD. This CDR3 is 12 amino acids long. The CDR3 DNA follows: TGTGCCACCAGTGGTGGAGGGGGTAAACTGTTTTTT. It encodes CATSGGGGKLFF.

The table lists this clonotype with many counts. The rearrangement joins TRBV11-2 to TRBJ2-3, with D unclear. V lost 7 bases, J lost 2 bases, and 7 bases lay in between. CDR1 is SGHAT and CDR2 is FQNNGV in the germline V gene. CDR3 length equals 12 residues. The DNA for the CDR3 is TGTGCCAGCACCCCCTCCACAGATACGCAGTATTTT. Encoded protein: CASTPSTDTQYF. Combining the CDR3 with reference TRBV11-2 and TRBJ2-3 gives the whole variable domain EAGVAQSPRYKIIEKRQSVAFWCNPISGHATLYWYQQILGQGPKLLIQFQNNGVVDDSQLPKDRFSAERLKGVDSTLKIQPAKLEDSAVYLCASTPSTDTQYFGPGTRLTVL.

This clonotype was counted at least ten times. This rearrangement joins TRBV6-1 to TRBJ2-7; 7 nucleotides agree with TRBD2. The J segment lost 2 bases and the V segment lost 5 bases, leaving 9 bases of the junction unmatched. Per the germline V gene, CDR1 is MNHNS and CDR2 is SASEGT. The length of the CDR3 is 15 residues. The CDR3: CASSQSLAATYEQYF. The CDR3 region has the DNA TGTGCCAGCAGTCAATCGCTAGCGGCAACCTACGAGCAGTACTTC.

This clonotype was detected ten times or more. The chain uses TRBV3-1 and TRBJ2-1; D may be TRBD1 (6 bases). V was pared by 4 bases and J by 7 bases, with 14 bases between. The CDR3 is made up of 14 amino acids. Germline V gene data show CDR1 as LGHDT and CDR2 as YNNKEL (reference sequence). CDR3 DNA: TGTGCCAGCAGCCGAGGGACATTTACGAATGAGCAGTTCTTC. Amino acid sequence: CASSRGTFTNEQFF.

This clonotype has ten or more counts. The rearrangement joins TRBV28 to TRBJ1-2, with 7 bases identical to TRBD1. The CDR3 is 16 amino acids. Trimming cost V 6 bases and J 1 base; bases outside gene matches: 11. Germline V CDR1 and CDR2: MDHEN, SYDVKM. The CDR3 coding sequence is TGTGCCAGCAGCCCGTACCCAGGGGGAGGTAACTATGGCTACACCTTC. Translating gives CASSPYPGGGNYGYTF.

V is TRBV12-3 or TRBV12-4 and J is TRBJ1-4; tentative D call: TRBD1 (5 bases). The CDR3 has 13 residues. The V end lost 7 bases, the J end lost 5 bases, and 11 bases lay between the germline ends. The CDR3 DNA sequence: TGTGCCAGCAAGGAACAGGTGAATGAAAAACTGTTTTTT. Amino acids: CASKEQVNEKLFF.

V gene TRBV20-1 combines with J gene TRBJ2-3; possibly TRBD2 for D (7 bases). Per the germline V gene, CDR1 is DFQATT and CDR2 is SNEGSKA (reference sequence). Trimming pared 0 bases from V and 4 bases from J, leaving 17 bases between. The CDR3 loop spans 16 amino acids. The CDR3 here is CSARDNRWGGPDTQYF. The CDR3 DNA reads TGCAGTGCTAGAGATAATCGGTGGGGGGGGCCAGATACGCAGTATTTT.

In its sample, this clonotype was seen a few times. This chain links TRBV12-3 or TRBV12-4 with TRBJ2-3; D gene ambiguous. V gave up 6 bases and J gave up 4 bases, with 17 bases separating them. CDR3 length: 15 residues. CDR3 coding DNA: TGTGCCAGCAGCCTCACGAGCCATAATGCAGATACGCAGTATTTT. It is translated as CASSLTSHNADTQYF.

This clonotype was counted at least ten times. The chain carries TRBV27 and TRBJ1-2; D is perhaps TRBD1 (6 bases). Trimming took off 2 bases at V and 10 bases at J, with 14 bases between the two ends. The CDR3 has 13 amino acids. CDR1 is MNHEY, CDR2 SMNVEV, per germline (reference sequence). CDR3 amino acids: CASSLNARGYYTF. The CDR3 nucleotides are TGTGCCAGCAGTTTAAACGCGAGGGGGTACTACACCTTC.

This clonotype showed up just a few times. The junction departs from the called germline gene at one end, perhaps through a read error. The CDR3 DNA is TGTGCCAGCAGCCACGATAGGGGGCAGAATATGTTC. Translated, it gives CASSHDRGQNMF. The rearrangement joins TRBV3-1 to TRBJ1-2; 7 nucleotides agree with TRBD1. CDR1 LGHDT and CDR2 YNNKEL come from the germline V gene (reference sequence). The CDR3 extends over 12 amino acids.

There are many counts of this clonotype. V and J are TRBV3-1 and TRBJ2-2; the match to TRBD1 covers 8 bases. Trimming at V came to 4 bases and at J to 4 bases, leaving 8 bases not matched to a gene. The CDR3 runs to 16 residues. CDR1 and CDR2 (germline): LGHDT, YNNKEL (reference sequence). The CDR3 is CASSPWSGGSTGELFF. CDR3 coding DNA: TGTGCCAGCAGCCCCTGGTCAGGGGGCAGCACCGGGGAGCTGTTTTTT. Complete variable domain (other parts from reference TRBV3-1 and TRBJ2-2): DTAVSQTPKYLVTQMGNDKSIKCEQNLGHDTMYWYKQDSKKFLKIMFSYNNKELIINETVPNRFSPKSPDKAHLNLHINSLELGDSAVYFCASSPWSGGSTGELFFGEGSRLTVL.

The table lists this clonotype with many counts. The chain employs TRBV3-1 and TRBJ2-7; D gene uncertain. V lost 2 bases, J lost 4 bases, and 15 bases lay in between. The CDR3 is made up of 15 amino acids. Germline-derived CDR1 and CDR2 are LGHDT and YNNKEL (reference sequence). This CDR3 reads CASSQTLLSKYEQYF. In nucleotides, the CDR3 is TGTGCCAGCAGCCAAACGTTGCTATCAAAGTACGAGCAGTACTTC.

This clonotype came up a few times. The rearrangement joins TRBV6-1 to TRBJ2-2, with 10 bases identical to TRBD2. CDR1 and CDR2 (germline): MNHNS, SASEGT. This CDR3 region has 17 residues. After removal of 8 bases from V and 1 base from J, the junction contained 10 bases not matched to a gene. CDR3 in DNA: TGTGCCAGCTCGATGATGACTAGCGGGTGGAACACCGGGGAGCTGTTTTTT. Protein sequence: CASSMMTSGWNTGELFF.

This clonotype turned up a few times. The chain recombines TRBV19 with TRBJ2-7; TRBD1 agrees at 7 bases. The germline CDR1 and CDR2 sequences are LNHDA and SQIVND (reference sequence). Germline trimming cut 7 bases from V and 2 bases from J; bases unmatched to any gene: 5. The CDR3 spans 13 residues. CDR3 bases: TGTGCCAGTATCCTCGACAGGGCCTACGAGCAGTACTTC. Translated: CASILDRAYEQYF.

The rearrangement links TRBV6-6 to TRBJ1-5, with a possible D match to TRBD1 (5 bases). In germline, CDR1 is MNHNY, CDR2 SVGAGI (reference sequence). The CDR3 covers 15 residues. Trimming pared 0 bases from V and 6 bases from J, leaving 12 bases between. The CDR3 sequence is CASSYSRGVGQPQHF. In nucleotides, the CDR3 is TGTGCCAGCAGTTACTCGAGAGGGGTTGGTCAGCCCCAGCATTTT.

There are many counts of this clonotype. The junction does not match germline at one end; this may be a read error. The chain couples TRBV19 to TRBJ1-1; D unclear. Germline V gene lookup returns CDR1 LNHDA and CDR2 SQIVND (reference sequence). CDR3 length equals 13 residues. DNA for the CDR3: TGTGCCAGCAGTAGAACGAAGAACACTGAAGCTTTCTTT. Amino acids: CASSRTKNTEAFF.

This clonotype came up many times. The chain uses TRBV3-1 and TRBJ1-5, with D unclear. CDR3 length equals 15 residues. Germline V CDR1 and CDR2: LGHDT, YNNKEL (reference sequence). Trimming removed 8 bases at V and 1 base at J, with 15 bases between. Here the CDR3 DNA reads TGTGCCAGCGGACCTAGTAAGAAGAGCAATCAGCCCCAGCATTTT. It specifies CASGPSKKSNQPQHF.